The next 18 T cell receptor beta chains were all read from a single sample in a study of blood T cell repertoires in COVID-19. The table came from immunoSEQ multiplex PCR; TCRdb's copy has only in-frame clones and leaves some out. This sample has more than 65,000 clones, with around 83% found just once. Sample: peripheral blood. The source is a man at least 80 years old with acute or convalescent COVID-19.

The chain recombines TRBV28 with TRBJ2-6, with D unclear. This CDR3 spans 15 amino acids. CDR1 is MDHEN and CDR2 is SYDVKM in the germline V gene. Trimming removed 5 bases at V and 4 bases at J, with 12 bases between. CDR3 protein: CASSPNKRGANVLTF. The CDR3 DNA follows: TGTGCCAGCAGTCCTAACAAGAGGGGGGCCAACGTCCTGACTTTC.

The chain joins TRBV7-9 to TRBJ2-3, with TRBD1 matching over 8 bases. The trim removed 4 bases at V and 3 bases at J, leaving 6 bases unmatched. Germline CDR1 SEHNR, CDR2 FQNEAQ (reference sequence). The CDR3 loop spans 15 amino acids. The CDR3: CASSWTGRSTDTQYF. The CDR3 bases are TGTGCCAGCAGCTGGACAGGGCGGAGTACAGATACGCAGTATTTT.

The chain carries TRBV11-2 and TRBJ1-1; D is possibly TRBD1 (5 bases). The V gene's germline CDR1 is SGHAT and CDR2 FQNNGV. V was pared by 5 bases and J by 0 bases, with 10 bases between. There are 14 residues in the CDR3. As DNA, the CDR3 is TGTGCCAGCAGCGCCGACAGTATGAACACTGAAGCTTTCTTT. Protein: CASSADSMNTEAFF.

This clone turned up a few times. The chain links TRBV5-6 to TRBJ1-2; D gene uncertain. The V gene lost 0 bases and the J gene lost 6 bases, with 6 bases spanning the gap. The CDR3 loop spans 12 amino acids. Germline loops: CDR1 SGHDT, CDR2 YYEEEE. CDR3 nucleotides: TGTGCCAGCAGCTTGGGGCAGAATGGCTACACCTTC. It specifies CASSLGQNGYTF.

The chain is built from TRBV6-2 or TRBV6-3 and TRBJ2-3; TRBD2 matches 14 bases. Germline V lookup: CDR1 MNHEY, CDR2 SVGEGT. CDR3 size: 16 residues. The J segment lost 4 bases and the V segment lost 6 bases, leaving 6 bases of the junction unmatched. The chain's CDR3 is CASSRRLAGGPDTQYF. The CDR3, as DNA: TGTGCCAGCAGCCGGAGACTAGCGGGGGGGCCAGATACGCAGTATTTT.

The V gene is TRBV7-2, the J gene TRBJ2-7, with TRBD2 identical over 7 bases. The CDR3 is 13 residues long. Germline V gene lookup returns CDR1 SGHTA and CDR2 FQGNSA. V gave up 2 bases and J gave up 5 bases; unmatched junction bases: 3. The CDR3 DNA reads as TGTGCCAGCAGCTTAAGGCGGGAGAACGAGCAGTACTTC. Protein product: CASSLRRENEQYF.

This sequence joins TRBV5-1 and TRBJ2-5; 7 bases align to TRBD1. Trimming removed 0 bases from V and 2 bases from J; junction bases left unmatched: 4. Germline V gives CDR1 SGHRS, CDR2 YFSETQ. CDR3 size: 15 residues. DNA of the CDR3: TGCGCCAGCAGCTTGGCGGGGACAGAACAAGAGACCCAGTACTTC. Protein product: CASSLAGTEQETQYF. Looking up the rest from reference TRBV5-1 and TRBJ2-5 gives the full variable domain: KAGVTQTPRYLIKTRGQQVTLSCSPISGHRSVSWYQQTPGQGLQFLFEYFSETQRNKGNFPGRFSGRQFSNSRSEMNVSTLELGDSALYLCASSLAGTEQETQYFGPGTRLLVL.

This rearrangement joins TRBV6-5 to TRBJ1-4; a possible D gene is TRBD1 (5 bases). V was cut by 2 bases and J by 4 bases, with 11 bases left in between. The CDR3 is 15 residues long. Germline assignment: CDR1 MNHEY and CDR2 SVGAGI. The CDR3 region is CASSYRRQYNEKLFF. The CDR3 DNA follows: TGTGCCAGCAGTTACCGCCGACAGTATAATGAAAAACTGTTTTTT.

The chain links TRBV11-3 to TRBJ2-1; D ambiguous. Trimming removed 3 bases at V and 9 bases at J, with 12 bases between. The CDR3 runs to 13 residues. Germline V gives CDR1 SGHNT, CDR2 YENEEA. CDR3 coding DNA: TGTGCCAGCAGCTTTCTAGAGATGGGTGAGCAGTTCTTC. Translating gives CASSFLEMGEQFF.

The chain recombines TRBV6-2 or TRBV6-3 with TRBJ2-1, with D maybe TRBD2 (6 bases). The germline CDR1 and CDR2 sequences are MNHEY and SVGEGT. Trimming pared 3 bases from V and 7 bases from J, leaving 16 bases between. CDR3 size: 15 residues. In DNA form, the CDR3 reads TGTGCCAGCAGTTATTTACTGCGGGGTGGGAATGAGCAGTTCTTC. This sequence encodes CASSYLLRGGNEQFF.

The V call is TRBV4-2, the J call TRBJ2-7; 8 bases are a match to TRBD2. V shed 3 bases and J 0 bases; nucleotides not matched to a gene: 4. Germline CDR1 and CDR2: LGHNA and YNFKEQ. The CDR3 extends over 15 amino acids. CDR3 in amino acids: CASSQTGGDSYEQYF. DNA for the CDR3: TGTGCCAGCAGCCAGACGGGGGGGGACTCCTACGAGCAGTACTTC.

The rearrangement joins TRBV6-2 or TRBV6-3 to TRBJ1-1, with 8 positions matching TRBD1. V trimming: 2 bases; J trimming: 0 bases; junction bases outside the gene matches: 8. This CDR3 has 17 residues. CDR1 and CDR2 (germline): MNHEY, SVGEGT. CDR3 in DNA: TGTGCCAGCAGTTACAGGCAGGGGGCGTCTATGAACACTGAAGCTTTCTTT. It encodes CASSYRQGASMNTEAFF.

This clone was observed a few times. The V gene is TRBV28, the J gene TRBJ2-1, with D possibly TRBD2 on 6 matching bases. Trimming took off 7 bases at V and 0 bases at J, with 10 bases between the two ends. Per germline, CDR1 MDHEN and CDR2 SYDVKM. The CDR3 is 14 residues long. CDR3 bases: TGTGCCAGCACTGTGACTAGCTCCTACAATGAGCAGTTCTTC. As protein: CASTVTSSYNEQFF.

This clone was recorded once. This chain connects TRBV7-3 to TRBJ2-2; D gene uncertain. V lost 5 bases to trimming and J lost 1 base, with 5 bases between them. From germline, CDR1 is SGHTA and CDR2 FQGTGA. This CDR3 contains 13 residues. Here the CDR3 DNA reads TGTGCCAGCAGCCCACAGAACACCGGGGAGCTGTTTTTT. Encoded protein: CASSPQNTGELFF.

The chain links TRBV27 to TRBJ2-1; perhaps TRBD2 as D (5 bases). CDR3 length equals 14 residues. Germline values: CDR1 MNHEY, CDR2 SMNVEV (reference sequence). Trimming took 3 bases from V and 3 from J, leaving 9 bases between them. The CDR3: CASSFRGGYNEQFF. The CDR3 DNA reads TGTGCCAGCAGTTTCCGGGGTGGCTACAATGAGCAGTTCTTC.

This clone was seen a single time. The V and J genes are TRBV6-2 or TRBV6-3 and TRBJ2-5; 7 bases are a match to TRBD2. V lost 4 bases, J lost 4 bases, and 0 bases stayed unmatched. The V gene's germline CDR1 is MNHEY and CDR2 SVGEGT. The CDR3 totals 12 residues. For the CDR3, the DNA is TGTGCCAGCAGTTGGGAGGGAGAGACCCAGTACTTC. The encoded protein is CASSWEGETQYF.

The chain uses TRBV28 and TRBJ2-7, with D possibly TRBD1 on 6 matching bases. The CDR3 length is 15 residues. V lost 5 bases, J lost 3 bases, and 17 bases lay in between. From germline, CDR1 is MDHEN and CDR2 SYDVKM. The CDR3 DNA sequence: TGTGCCAGCAGTACTCCCGGGACATCCTTCTACGAGCAGTACTTC. This codes for CASSTPGTSFYEQYF.

V gene TRBV23-1 combines with J gene TRBJ2-3, with no clear D. TRBV23-1 is given ORF status, its function remaining uncertain. Between the trimmed V and J ends, which lost 5 bases and 4 bases, there was a span of 22 bases. The CDR3 spans 17 residues. As DNA, the CDR3 is TGCGCCAGCAGTTCAAGGAGTTTTGTAGGTCGGGCAGATACGCAGTATTTT. Translated: CASSSRSFVGRADTQYF.